Listed below are T cell receptor beta chains from one sample, sequenced in a study of beta chain features in type 1 diabetes. Profiled with immunoSEQ multiplex PCR; TCRdb holds only in-frame clones, not every one. The sample contains around 140,000 clones, 9.7% of which appear only once. The sequenced sample was central memory CD4+ T cells from blood. All receptors derive from a woman in her thirties or forties in good health. CDR3s include the opening cysteine and the closing phenylalanine or tryptophan. D genes are given only for firm matches. Only part of the rows carry a size: once, few, many, or a class if the clone is expanded.

j_call clone_size v_call d_call cdr3_aa cdr3_nt
TRBJ2-2 . TRBV7-2 TRBD1 CASSSFRQGTSGELFF TGTGCCAGCAGCTCCTTTAGACAGGGAACAAGCGGGGAGCTGTTTTTT
TRBJ2-7 few TRBV21-1 . CASSREGEQYF TGTGCCAGCAGCAGGGAGGGGGAGCAGTACTTC
TRBJ2-3 . TRBV6-6 TRBD2 CASVPSGADTQYF TGTGCCAGCGTACCTAGCGGGGCAGATACGCAGTATTTT
TRBJ1-4 few TRBV5-1 . CASSLQNKNEKLFF TGCGCCAGCAGCTTGCAGAACAAAAATGAAAAACTGTTTTTT
TRBJ2-3 . TRBV5-1 . CASSLGRADTQYF TGCGCCAGCAGCTTGGGACGGGCAGATACGCAGTATTTT
TRBJ2-3 . TRBV6-6 TRBD1 CASKGTGHTDTQYF TGTGCCAGCAAGGGGACAGGGCACACAGATACGCAGTATTTT
TRBJ2-3 . TRBV5-6 TRBD1 CASTSGGGAKGDTQYF TGTGCCAGCACCTCAGGGGGCGGGGCTAAAGGGGATACGCAGTATTTT
TRBJ1-1 few TRBV18 TRBD1 CASSLGQGASNEAFF TGTGCCAGCTCACTAGGACAGGGGGCGAGCAATGAAGCTTTCTTT
TRBJ1-6 few TRBV11-1 TRBD1 CASSLPRVPTGPYNSPLHF TGTGCCAGCAGCTTACCCCGCGTCCCGACAGGGCCCTATAATTCACCCCTCCACTTT
TRBJ2-5 . TRBV4-3 . CASSLLGGETQYF TGCGCCAGCAGCCTCTTGGGCGGGGAGACCCAGTACTTC
TRBJ1-1 . TRBV5-5 . CASSIGLDRDTEAFF TGTGCCAGCAGCATTGGCCTAGACCGGGACACTGAAGCTTTCTTT
TRBJ1-5 . TRBV10-3 TRBD1 CASSPGQGSILSNQPQHF TGTGCCAGCAGTCCGGGACAGGGGTCAATTCTAAGCAATCAGCCCCAGCATTTT
TRBJ2-3 . TRBV7-2 . CASSLAGTSTDTQYF TGTGCCAGCAGCTTAGCGGGGACAAGCACAGATACGCAGTATTTT
TRBJ2-7 few TRBV10-1 . CASSEGSYEQYF TGCGCCAGCAGTGAGGGGAGCTACGAGCAGTACTTC
TRBJ1-3 . TRBV5-1 . CASSLANTIYF TGCGCCAGCAGCTTAGCGAACACCATATATTTT
TRBJ2-1 . TRBV2 TRBD1 CAISDRGDYNEQFF TGTGCCATATCTGACAGGGGGGACTACAATGAGCAGTTCTTC
TRBJ1-5 few TRBV10-3 . CAISEELQPQHF TGTGCCATCAGTGAGGAACTACAGCCCCAGCATTTT
TRBJ2-7 few TRBV2 TRBD1 CASAGQGTSEQYF TGTGCCAGCGCGGGACAGGGGACCTCCGAGCAGTACTTC
TRBJ1-2 few TRBV14 . CASSQGRISGYGYTF TGTGCCAGCAGCCAAGGCCGTATCTCGGGCTATGGCTACACCTTC
TRBJ2-5 . TRBV20-1 . CSALLQETQYF TGCAGTGCCCTACTGCAAGAGACCCAGTACTTC
TRBJ2-3 few TRBV6-5 TRBD2 CASSYSGLVADTQYF TGTGCCAGCAGTTACTCAGGACTAGTTGCGGATACGCAGTATTTT
TRBJ1-4 few TRBV29-1 . CSVRSEKLFF TGCAGCGTGCGGTCCGAAAAACTGTTTTTT
TRBJ1-2 . TRBV7-9 TRBD1 CASSSPTGANYGYTF TGTGCCAGCAGCTCACCGACAGGGGCTAACTATGGCTACACCTTC
TRBJ1-2 few TRBV2 . CASSESGRIVNYGYTF TGTGCCAGCAGTGAGTCAGGGCGCATCGTTAACTATGGCTACACCTTC
TRBJ2-2 few TRBV29-1 TRBD2 CSVGGTSVTGELFF TGCAGCGTGGGAGGGACTAGCGTAACCGGGGAGCTGTTTTTT
TRBJ1-2 . TRBV5-4 TRBD1 CASSGAGGGYGYTF TGTGCCAGCAGCGGAGCAGGGGGCGGCTATGGCTACACCTTC
TRBJ2-5 few TRBV18 . CASSPLFGGAVRSQETQYF TGTGCCAGCTCACCACTTTTCGGGGGAGCAGTACGGTCCCAAGAGACCCAGTACTTC
TRBJ1-2 . TRBV23-1 . CASPGTGRTDGYTF TGCGCCAGCCCCGGGACTGGACGGACGGATGGCTACACCTTC
TRBJ2-7 few TRBV5-4 TRBD1 CASSRTGSGVYEQYF TGTGCCAGCAGCCGGACAGGGAGTGGAGTGTACGAGCAGTACTTC
TRBJ2-7 few TRBV2 TRBD1 CASMVLGRIGTGLNF TGTGCCAGCATGGTGCTAGGTAGGATAGGGACAGGCCTCAACTTC
TRBJ2-5 few TRBV6-6 . CASSQLGGVETQYF TGTGCCAGCAGCCAACTAGGGGGGGTTGAGACCCAGTACTTC
TRBJ2-1 . TRBV7-2 TRBD2 CASSLLPGGPGNEQFF TGTGCCAGCAGCTTATTACCGGGGGGGCCTGGGAATGAGCAGTTCTTC
TRBJ2-2 . TRBV9 . CASSVALGVAGELFF TGTGCCAGCAGCGTTGCACTAGGCGTTGCCGGGGAGCTGTTTTTT
TRBJ1-3 . TRBV2 TRBD1 CASSEETGFGNTIYF TGTGCCAGCAGTGAAGAGACAGGGTTCGGAAACACCATATATTTT
TRBJ2-3 . TRBV6-5 TRBD2 CASRLAGGQTDTQYF TGTGCCAGCAGGTTAGCGGGGGGCCAAACAGATACGCAGTATTTT
TRBJ1-1 many TRBV28 . CASSGGALNTEAFF TGTGCCAGCAGCGGCGGAGCCCTGAACACTGAAGCTTTCTTT
TRBJ1-2 few TRBV18 TRBD1 CASSDRESYGYTF TGTGCCAGCTCAGACAGGGAGAGCTATGGCTACACCTTC
TRBJ1-2 . TRBV19 . CASTDSIFTNYGYTF TGTGCCAGTACGGACTCAATCTTCACAAACTATGGCTACACCTTC
TRBJ1-4 few TRBV6-1 . CASSPEPEEKLFF TGTGCCAGCAGCCCCGAGCCTGAAGAAAAACTGTTTTTT
TRBJ2-5 . TRBV18 TRBD1 CASSPPWQGAEETQYF TGTGCCAGCTCACCACCCTGGCAGGGGGCGGAAGAGACCCAGTACTTC
TRBJ1-2 . TRBV9 . CASSVVLGTGEGPYGYTF TGTGCCAGCAGCGTAGTTTTGGGGACGGGGGAAGGGCCCTATGGCTACACCTTC
TRBJ2-7 few TRBV27 . CASSCPQVAYEQYF TGTGCCAGCAGTTGTCCCCAGGTTGCCTACGAGCAGTACTTC
TRBJ1-6 . TRBV6-6 TRBD1 CASSADRVSNSPLHF TGTGCCAGCAGTGCGGACAGGGTGTCTAATTCACCCCTCCACTTT
TRBJ1-6 few TRBV18 . CASSPAGTYNSPLHF TGTGCCAGCTCACCTGCGGGAACCTATAATTCACCCCTCCACTTT
TRBJ1-2 few TRBV5-1 . CASSLTGDDKGYTF TGCGCCAGCAGCTTGACGGGGGATGATAAGGGCTACACCTTC
TRBJ2-7 . TRBV6-1 . CASSEYGSYEQYF TGTGCCAGCAGTGAATATGGGAGCTACGAGCAGTACTTC
TRBJ2-7 . TRBV11-3 . CASSLTAGASSYEQYF TGTGCCAGCAGCTTAACGGCGGGGGCTAGCTCCTACGAGCAGTACTTC
TRBJ2-5 . TRBV11-2 TRBD2 CASSVGTSGGLQETQYF TGTGCCAGCAGCGTTGGGACTAGCGGGGGGCTACAAGAGACCCAGTACTTC